The present T cell receptor (beta chain) was sequenced within a study of identical twins. This CDR3 is 16 amino acids long. Germline assignment: CDR1 MDHEN and CDR2 SYDVKM. V was pared by 5 bases and J by 1 base, with 17 bases between. A remark on this clonotype: Its antigen remains unknown.

Template switching added a universal primer site; cDNA carried unique molecular identifiers. TCRdb independently ran MiXCR on the 5' RACE reads; one entry per CDR3 protein. Altogether approximately 350,000 distinct CDR3 sequences are present, approximately 13% being singletons, with the ten largest covering just over 7%. Points from the study as a whole: Part of the zero-insertion signal could reflect confounding by invariant MAIT and iNKT cells.

Another study also made use of these data, one on yellow fever vaccine responses in identical twins. That work contributes: Twins reportedly appeared to share part of their vaccine T cell response while keeping part individual.

What was sequenced was CD8+ T cells sorted from blood. The V gene is TRBV28, the J gene TRBJ2-5, with a weak D call TRBD2 (6 bases). This TCR came from a woman between 18 and 29 years old in good health. CDR3 loop: CASSPLPLALQETQYF. In nucleotides, the CDR3 is TGTGCCAGCAGTCCCCTCCCTCTAGCGCTCCAAGAGACCCAGTACTTC.